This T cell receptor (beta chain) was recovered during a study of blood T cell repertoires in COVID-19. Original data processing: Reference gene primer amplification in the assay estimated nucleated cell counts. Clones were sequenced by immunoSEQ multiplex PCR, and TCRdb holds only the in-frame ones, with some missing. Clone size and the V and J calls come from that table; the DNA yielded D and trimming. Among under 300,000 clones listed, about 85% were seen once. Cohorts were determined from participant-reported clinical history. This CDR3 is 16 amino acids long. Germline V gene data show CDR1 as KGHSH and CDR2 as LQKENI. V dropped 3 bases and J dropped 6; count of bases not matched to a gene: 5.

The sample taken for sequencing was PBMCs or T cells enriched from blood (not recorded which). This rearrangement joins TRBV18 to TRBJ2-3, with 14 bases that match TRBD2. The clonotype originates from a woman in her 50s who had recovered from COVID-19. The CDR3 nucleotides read TGTGCCAGCTCACCGCCGGGACTAGCGGGAGTCGATACGCAGTATTTT. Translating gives CASSPPGLAGVDTQYF.